This T cell receptor beta chain was retrieved from a study of blood T cell repertoires in COVID-19. Study context: T cells, B-cell-depleted T cells, or PBMCs supplied cDNA or gDNA.

The CDR3 is 14 amino acids. Germline-derived CDR1 and CDR2 are GTSNPN and SVGIG (reference sequence). The germline V and J ends were trimmed by 4 bases and 2 bases, with 13 bases remaining between them. In the original analysis: Using reference gene primer amplification, nucleated cell counts were estimated. The table came from immunoSEQ multiplex PCR; TCRdb's copy has only in-frame clones and leaves some out. From that table come the V and J calls and clone size; the DNA was used to work out D and trimming. This sample has about 180,000 clones, with roughly 87% found just once. The sequencing input was peripheral blood. The receptor was derived from a woman in her fifties or sixties with acute or convalescent COVID-19. This chain connects TRBV30 to TRBJ2-3; no clear D. The CDR3: CAWTVGSLTDTQYF. CDR3 nucleotides: TGTGCCTGGACTGTGGGCAGTCTCACAGATACGCAGTATTTT. Drawing the rest from reference TRBV30 and TRBJ2-3, the complete variable domain is SQTIHQWPATLVQPVGSPLSLECTVEGTSNPNLYWYRQAAGRGLQLLFYSVGIGQISSEVPQNLSASRPQDRQFILSSKKLLLSDSGFYLCAWTVGSLTDTQYFGPGTRLTVL.